The entry below describes one T cell receptor (beta chain). Using immunoSEQ multiplex PCR, the repertoire was profiled, and TCRdb retains in-frame clones only, with some absent. This sample yields about 52,000 clones, of which 85% to 95% are seen a single time; roughly 2.3% belongs to the top ten. The data stem from a study of control samples from healthy donors and cancer patients. Germline values: CDR1 LGHNA, CDR2 YSLEER. This CDR3 contains 15 residues. V was shortened by 0 bases and J by 1 base, with 10 bases between the two germline ends. Sequenced: blood. The gene calls are TRBV4-3 and TRBJ2-7; a weak D match, TRBD1 (6 bases). This receptor was taken from a man between 25 and 39 years old in good health. CDR3 loop: CASSQDGQFSYEQYF. The CDR3 nucleotides read TGCGCCAGCAGCCAAGATGGACAGTTTTCCTACGAGCAGTACTTC.